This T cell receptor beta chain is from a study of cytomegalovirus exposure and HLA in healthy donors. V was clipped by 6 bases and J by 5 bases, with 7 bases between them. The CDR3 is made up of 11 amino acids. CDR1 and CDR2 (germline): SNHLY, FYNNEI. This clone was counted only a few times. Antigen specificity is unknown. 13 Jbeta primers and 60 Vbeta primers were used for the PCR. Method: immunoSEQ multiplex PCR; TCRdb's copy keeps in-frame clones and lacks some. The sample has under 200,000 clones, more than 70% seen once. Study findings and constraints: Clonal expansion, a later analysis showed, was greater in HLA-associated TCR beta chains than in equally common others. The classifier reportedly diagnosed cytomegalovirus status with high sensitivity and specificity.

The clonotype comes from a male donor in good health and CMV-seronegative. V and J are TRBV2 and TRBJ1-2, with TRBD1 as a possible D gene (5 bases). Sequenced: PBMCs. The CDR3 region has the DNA TGTGCCAGCAGGGGGGGATATGGCTACACCTTC. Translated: CASRGGYGYTF.